Included here is one T cell receptor (beta chain) sequence, with context. The antigen is undetermined. This sample stems from a study of T cell responses to AZD1222 COVID-19 vaccine. Sequencing was performed with immunoSEQ multiplex PCR; in TCRdb, only in-frame clones are kept and a portion is missing. Of about 170,000 clones listed, 80% to 90% are singletons. CDR1 is SGHAT and CDR2 is FQNNGV in the germline V gene. V lost 5 bases to trimming and J lost 6 bases; unmatched junction nucleotides: 8. This CDR3 has 15 residues. Study-wide results and limits: Unmutated variant regions reportedly attract nearly half of all spike-specific TCRs. Baseline antibody screening turned up just a handful of seropositive AZD1222 recipients. Increased Spike-specific TCR breadth and depth were observed after two AZD1222 doses.

The clonotype was recovered from an adult in good health. The sample consisted of peripheral blood, taken on day 0 of AZD1222 vaccination. This rearrangement joins TRBV11-2 to TRBJ2-7; TRBD2 matches 12 bases. Here the CDR3 DNA reads TGTGCCAGCAGCCCCCCGGGACTAGCGGGTAGCGAGCAGTACTTC. This sequence encodes CASSPPGLAGSEQYF.